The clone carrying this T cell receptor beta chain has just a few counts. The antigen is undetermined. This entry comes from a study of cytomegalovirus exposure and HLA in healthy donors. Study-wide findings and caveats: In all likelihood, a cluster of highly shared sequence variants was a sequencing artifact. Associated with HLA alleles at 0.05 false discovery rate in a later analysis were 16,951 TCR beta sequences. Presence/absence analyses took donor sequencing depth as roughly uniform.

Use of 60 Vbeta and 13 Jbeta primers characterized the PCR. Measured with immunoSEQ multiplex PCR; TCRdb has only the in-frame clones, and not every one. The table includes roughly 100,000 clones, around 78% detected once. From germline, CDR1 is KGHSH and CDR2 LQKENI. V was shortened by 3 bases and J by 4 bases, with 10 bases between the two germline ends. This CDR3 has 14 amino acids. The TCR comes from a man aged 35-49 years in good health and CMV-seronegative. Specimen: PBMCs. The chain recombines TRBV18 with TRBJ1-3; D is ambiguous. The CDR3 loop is CASSPINGGNTIYF. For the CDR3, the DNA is TGTGCCAGCTCACCTATCAACGGGGGAAACACCATATATTTT.